The rows below give T cell receptor beta chains drawn from one sample of a study of blood T cell repertoires in COVID-19. TCRdb's copy holds only in-frame clones and misses some; the assay was immunoSEQ multiplex PCR. The sample shows 30,000 or so clones, under 85% of them seen only once. Source material: peripheral blood. Receptor source: a man aged 80 or over with acute or convalescent COVID-19. Both conserved end residues are part of each CDR3. D genes are given only for firm matches. Rows may omit the clone size; those that give it use once, few, many or a size class.

j_call clone_size v_call d_call cdr3_nt cdr3_aa
TRBJ2-2 . TRBV3-1/TRBV3-2 TRBD2 TGTGCCAGCAGCCGAGGACTAGCGGGGGCCCCCGGCACCGGGGAGCTGTTTTTT CASSRGLAGAPGTGELFF
TRBJ2-7 . TRBV18 TRBD1 TGTGCCAGCTCACCGGGACAGGGGGCAGAGCAGTACTTC CASSPGQGAEQYF
TRBJ1-2 . TRBV7-3 TRBD1 TGTGCCAGCAGCTTAACGGACAGGGGGGACTATGGCTACACCTTC CASSLTDRGDYGYTF
TRBJ1-5 . TRBV5-4 . TGTGCCAGCAGCCCAATCCAGCCCCAGCATTTT CASSPIQPQHF
TRBJ2-2 . TRBV5-1 . TGCGCCAGCAGCTTCAGGGTGAGCACCGGGGAGCTGTTTTTT CASSFRVSTGELFF
TRBJ1-3 . TRBV6-5 . TGTGCCAGCACTCGGGGAGCCTCTGGAAACACCATATATTTT CASTRGASGNTIYF
TRBJ1-1 . TRBV19 . TGTGCCAGTAGTATTAATTTGGGCAGGGCAGGTGAAGCTTTCTTT CASSINLGRAGEAFF
TRBJ2-1 . TRBV12-3/TRBV12-4 . TGTGCCAGCAGTTTCTCGGGCGGGGAGCAGTTCTTC CASSFSGGEQFF
TRBJ2-2 . TRBV7-3 TRBD2 TGTGCCAGCAGCTCTGGACTAGCGGGGGTCGGCACCGGGGAGCTGTTTTTT CASSSGLAGVGTGELFF
TRBJ1-1 . TRBV18 . TGTGCCAGCTCACCACCGCGGGGACCGAACACTGAAGCTTTCTTT CASSPPRGPNTEAFF
TRBJ1-1 . TRBV19 . TGTGCCAGCGACCAGGGAGGGGACACTGAAGCTTTCTTT CASDQGGDTEAFF
TRBJ1-2 . TRBV25-1 . TGTGCCTATAAAGGTTCGGGGGAATACTATGGCTACACCTTC CAYKGSGEYYGYTF
TRBJ1-6 . TRBV4-2 TRBD1 TGTGCCAGCAGCCGAGAAGGGCAGGGGGTACGGTCACCCCTCCACTTT CASSREGQGVRSPLHF
TRBJ2-3 . TRBV7-2 . TGTGCCAGCAGCTTAACGGGCGGGGTTGGCACAGATACGCAGTATTTT CASSLTGGVGTDTQYF
TRBJ2-3 few TRBV3-1/TRBV3-2 . TGTGCCAGCAGCCACGGGACTAGCACAGATACGCAGTATTTT CASSHGTSTDTQYF
TRBJ2-7 . TRBV3-1/TRBV3-2 TRBD1 TGTGCCAGCAGCCAATTACAGGGGGCCTCCTACGAGCAGTACTTC CASSQLQGASYEQYF
TRBJ2-7 . TRBV19 TRBD2 TGTGCCAGTAACCCAGCGGGGGGGCGAGAGCAGTACTTC CASNPAGGREQYF
TRBJ2-5 few TRBV5-1 . TGCGCCAGCAGCGCCACCACTGGGGGACAACAAGAGACCCAGTACTTC CASSATTGGQQETQYF
TRBJ1-2 . TRBV7-2 . TGTGCCAGCAGCCCCCCAGGGGTAGGGTATGGCTACACCTTC CASSPPGVGYGYTF
TRBJ2-7 . TRBV12-3/TRBV12-4 . TGTGCCAGCAGTTTAGGCCGGGGCGAGCAGTACTTC CASSLGRGEQYF
TRBJ1-6 . TRBV6-1 . TGTGCCAGCAGTGAAGACTATTATAATTCACCCCTCCACTTT CASSEDYYNSPLHF
TRBJ2-7 once TRBV9 . TGTGCCAGCAGCGTAGGTGACGGGTCAACCTACGAGCAGTACTTC CASSVGDGSTYEQYF
TRBJ2-5 . TRBV11-3 TRBD2 TGTGCCAGCAGCGATTCGGGGGGGGGAGAGACCCAGTACTTC CASSDSGGGETQYF
TRBJ2-7 . TRBV3-1/TRBV3-2 . TGTGCCAGCAGCCTCGGGTTCAGCTACGAGCAGTACTTC CASSLGFSYEQYF
TRBJ2-5 many TRBV4-2 . TGTGCCAGCAGCCAAGGCCCCCGGGAGACCCAGTACTTC CASSQGPRETQYF
TRBJ2-5 few TRBV7-2 TRBD2 TGTGCCAGCAGCTTAGTAGGCGGGGGGGCCAGAGAGACCCAGTACTTC CASSLVGGGARETQYF
TRBJ2-1 once TRBV14 TRBD2 TGTGCCAGCAGCCAACAGCGGGGGGGCTTGAATGAGCAGTTCTTC CASSQQRGGLNEQFF
TRBJ2-3 . TRBV5-1 . TGCGCCAGCAGCTTGGCAGGACAGAACACAGATACGCAGTATTTT CASSLAGQNTDTQYF
TRBJ2-3 . TRBV4-3 TRBD2 TGCGCCAGCAGCCAAGATCCTAGCGGGGGGGCCAGTGCGTATTTT CASSQDPSGGASAYF
TRBJ2-7 . TRBV5-3 . TGTGCCAGAAGAACCGGGACTCTCTACGAGCAGTACTTC CARRTGTLYEQYF
TRBJ1-1 . TRBV5-5 TRBD1 TGTGCCAGTAGCTTACAGGGGGTGAACACTGAAGCTTTCTTT CASSLQGVNTEAFF
TRBJ2-3 . TRBV24-1 TRBD2 TGTGCCACCAGTGATTACGCTAGCGGGGGGGCCCTTAGCACAGATACGCAGTATTTT CATSDYASGGALSTDTQYF
TRBJ2-7 . TRBV6-2/TRBV6-3 . TGTGCCAGCAGTTACTACCCGGGACTCGTGAACTACGAGCAGTACTTC CASSYYPGLVNYEQYF
TRBJ2-1 once TRBV5-4 . TGTGCCAGCACCAAACAGCGGAAACAAGAGCAGTTCTTC CASTKQRKQEQFF
TRBJ2-3 . TRBV7-6 . TGTGCCAGCAGCTTTAACCCGGGGAACACAGATACGCAGTATTTT CASSFNPGNTDTQYF
TRBJ1-2 . TRBV19 . TGTGCCAGTACTTATAGCACCAGTAACTATGGCTACACCTTC CASTYSTSNYGYTF
TRBJ1-3 . TRBV30 TRBD1 TGTGCCTGGAGAATACAGGGGGCTTCGTCGGGCGTAGATTTT CAWRIQGASSGVDF
TRBJ2-1 few TRBV6-5 . TGTGCCAGCAGCGCCGACTATTACTTCGACAATGAGCAGTTCTTC CASSADYYFDNEQFF
TRBJ2-6 . TRBV29-1 TRBD2 TGCAGCGTTGAAGAACGGGGGGGCTCTGGGGCCAACGTCCTGACTTTC CSVEERGGSGANVLTF
TRBJ1-2 . TRBV5-1 . TGCGCCAGCAGCTCAAACAGGGTGATAAATGGCTACACCTTC CASSSNRVINGYTF
TRBJ2-7 . TRBV6-5 TRBD1 TGTGCCAGCAGTTTTCAAGGACAGGGCGTCTACGAGCAGTACTTC CASSFQGQGVYEQYF
TRBJ2-3 once TRBV7-2 TRBD2 TGTGCCAGCAGCTTAGTGACGTGGGCTAGCGGGGCTAGCACAGATACGCAGTATTTT CASSLVTWASGASTDTQYF
TRBJ1-2 . TRBV3-1/TRBV3-2 . TGTGCCAGCAGCCAACGCTGGGGGGGGCCCTATGGCTACACCTTC CASSQRWGGPYGYTF
TRBJ2-3 few TRBV4-2 TRBD2 TGTGCCAGCAGCCAGCTTCTACTAGCGGGGACCACAGATACGCAGTATTTT CASSQLLLAGTTDTQYF
TRBJ1-2 . TRBV24-1 TRBD1 TGTGCCACCCCCACCGTCTCACAGGGGACCATTAATAACTATGGCTACACCTTC CATPTVSQGTINNYGYTF
TRBJ1-6 few TRBV7-9 TRBD1 TGTGCCAGCAGCGCCACAGGGGGTTTGATCAATTCACCCCTCCACTTT CASSATGGLINSPLHF
TRBJ1-1 . TRBV19 TRBD1 TGTGCCAGTAGTATGAACAGGGGTGGGACTGAAGCTTTCTTT CASSMNRGGTEAFF
TRBJ1-1 few TRBV13 . TGTGCCAGCAGCTTAGCCGGAGACACTGAAGCTTTCTTT CASSLAGDTEAFF
TRBJ2-7 . TRBV19 . TGTGCCAGTAAGAGTAACAGGGATTACGAGCAGTACTTC CASKSNRDYEQYF
TRBJ2-3 . TRBV7-6 TRBD2 TGTGCCAGCAGCCCCAGACCTGGACTAGCGGGGACTAGCACAGATACGCAGTATTTT CASSPRPGLAGTSTDTQYF
TRBJ1-5 . TRBV2 . TGTGCCAGCAGTGAAGCGAGGGCAGGGCCCCAGCATTTT CASSEARAGPQHF
TRBJ1-5 once TRBV7-8 . TGTGCCAGCAGCTCCTTTGATCAGCCCCAGCATTTT CASSSFDQPQHF
TRBJ2-7 . TRBV4-3 . TGCGCCAGCAGCCAAGATAACGGGGGGCCCTACGAGCAGTACTTC CASSQDNGGPYEQYF
TRBJ2-1 . TRBV6-2/TRBV6-3 TRBD1 TGTGCCAGCAGTTCGGGACAGGGTAACAATGAGCAGTTCTTC CASSSGQGNNEQFF